This T cell receptor (beta chain) was documented in a study of identical twins. Healthy Caucasians alone served as donors. Findings and caveats of the study: Models underestimated how often monozygotic twins shared out-of-frame TCR alpha. Memory repertoires lacked the insertion deficit that abundant cord blood beta clonotypes showed.

Unique molecular identifiers were in the cDNA, with template-switch universal primer binding. TCRdb independently ran MiXCR on the 5' RACE reads; one entry per CDR3 protein. The sample has under 350,000 distinct CDR3 sequences, roughly 9.7% seen once. Of note for this clonotype: What it binds is not known.

The CDR3 runs 14 residues. V lost 5 bases to trimming and J lost 3 bases, with 11 bases between them. Germline CDR1 and CDR2: MNHEY and SVGEGT. The sample was also reused in another study, on yellow fever vaccine responses in identical twins.

Sample: CD8+ T cells sorted from blood. The origin of this receptor is a woman younger than 35 in good health. V usage is TRBV6-2 or TRBV6-3 and J usage is TRBJ2-1, with D unclear. The CDR3 is CASSDHSSYNEQFF. CDR3 DNA sequence: TGTGCCAGCAGTGACCACTCAAGCTACAATGAGCAGTTCTTC.